One and the same sample provided the 30 T cell receptor beta chains below, sequenced in a study of blood T cell repertoires in COVID-19. Only in-frame clones appear in the TCRdb table, and some are missing; sequencing was by immunoSEQ multiplex PCR. The sample includes about 94,000 clones, 70% to 90% of them seen just once. The sequenced sample was peripheral blood. All receptors come from a human donor with acute or convalescent COVID-19. The donor label of this sample is uncertain.

This clone was seen a handful of times. V usage is TRBV6-5 and J usage is TRBJ2-7, with no clear D. Germline-derived CDR1 and CDR2 are MNHEY and SVGAGI. V was shortened by 2 bases and J by 3 bases, with 14 bases between the two germline ends. The length of the CDR3 is 15 residues. The CDR3 bases are TGTGCCAGCAGTTACCGGCTCCGTGGCGGCTACGAGCAGTACTTC. This sequence encodes CASSYRLRGGYEQYF.

The chain uses TRBV3-1 (or the pseudogene TRBV3-2) and TRBJ2-1; 7 bases agree with TRBD2. CDR3 size: 13 residues. J gave up 9 bases and V 2 bases, and 4 bases lay outside the gene matches. Germline values: CDR1 LGHDT, CDR2 YNNKEL (reference sequence). The CDR3 loop is CASSQWRGTEQFF. CDR3 nucleotides: TGTGCCAGCAGCCAATGGCGGGGGACTGAGCAGTTCTTC.

J is TRBJ2-3 and V is TRBV9, with 9 nucleotides matching TRBD1. V was clipped by 1 base and J by 3 bases; unmatched bases: 12. The CDR3 loop spans 18 amino acids. Germline lookup yields CDR1 SGDLS and CDR2 YYNGEE. CDR3 in amino acids: CASSVSRSGTGLTDTQYF. As DNA, the CDR3 is TGTGCCAGCAGCGTATCGCGATCCGGGACAGGGCTTACAGATACGCAGTATTTT.

This clone was found once. This chain connects TRBV3-1 (or the pseudogene TRBV3-2) to TRBJ1-2; D is uncertain. V shed 6 bases and J shed 0 bases, with 5 bases lying between them. Per the germline V gene, CDR1 is LGHDT and CDR2 is YNNKEL (reference sequence). This CDR3 is built from 12 residues. Here the CDR3 DNA reads TGTGCCAGCAGTCCCTCTAACTATGGCTACACCTTC. Its protein is CASSPSNYGYTF.

This clone was seen more than once but under ten times. The gene calls are TRBV7-9 and TRBJ1-1; D possibly corresponds to TRBD1 (5 bases). The germline V gene encodes CDR1 SEHNR and CDR2 FQNEAQ (reference sequence). Trimming pared 5 bases from V and 5 bases from J, leaving 15 bases between. This CDR3 contains 14 residues. CDR3 in DNA: TGTGCCAGCAGCCCGCCACGGGGGAGGACTGAAGCTTTCTTT. Translating it yields CASSPPRGRTEAFF.

This clone was picked up one time. The chain combines TRBV30 with TRBJ2-7; TRBD1 aligns across 7 bases. The CDR3 runs 13 residues. Germline CDR1 is GTSNPN and CDR2 is SVGIG (reference sequence). The junction had 4 bases not matched to a gene; V was cut back by 0 bases and J by 5 bases. CDR3 DNA sequence: TGTGCCTGGAGTGTCAAGGGGGCTCACGAGCAGTACTTC. It translates to CAWSVKGAHEQYF.

The CDR3 DNA sequence: TGTGCCAGCAGCCAAGATGGCCAGGCCTACTCTGGAAACACCATATATTTT. Translation: CASSQDGQAYSGNTIYF. The chain carries TRBV3-1 (or the pseudogene TRBV3-2) and TRBJ1-3; D ambiguous. The germline V and J ends were trimmed by 0 bases and 0 bases, with 12 bases remaining between them. The CDR3 covers 17 residues. CDR1 is LGHDT and CDR2 is YNNKEL in the germline V gene (reference sequence).

This clone was seen more than once but under ten times. The V gene is TRBV11-2, the J gene TRBJ1-4; TRBD1 matches at 9 bases. The CDR3 length is 18 residues. Germline loops: CDR1 SGHAT, CDR2 FQNNGV. Losses at the gene ends were 0 bases for V and 0 bases for J; bases not matched to a gene: 5. This chain's CDR3 is CASSLDRYRGPTNEKLFF. The CDR3 DNA is TGTGCCAGCAGCTTAGATCGCTACAGGGGGCCAACTAATGAAAAACTGTTTTTT.

The rearrangement links TRBV7-2 to TRBJ1-4; D remains unclear. The CDR3 loop spans 13 amino acids. CDR1 SGHTA and CDR2 FQGNSA come from the germline V gene. The V and J ends lost 3 bases and 8 bases respectively, with 10 bases between them. The CDR3 protein is CASSFGGPEKLFF. CDR3 in DNA: TGTGCCAGCAGCTTTGGAGGTCCCGAAAAACTGTTTTTT.

The chain links TRBV24-1 to TRBJ1-1, with a possible D match to TRBD1 (5 bases). V was cut by 3 bases and J by 4 bases, with 11 bases left in between. The CDR3 is 14 amino acids. The germline CDR1 and CDR2 sequences are KGHDR and SFDVKD. This chain's CDR3 is CATSDPRVTTEAFF. DNA for the CDR3: TGTGCCACCAGTGATCCCAGGGTTACCACTGAAGCTTTCTTT.

This clone was counted a few times. The chain is built from TRBV14 and TRBJ1-6; D is undetermined. CDR3 length equals 16 residues. Trimming removed 0 bases from V and 0 bases from J, with 6 bases in between. Germline V CDR1 and CDR2: SGHDN, FVKESK. CDR3 coding DNA: TGTGCCAGCAGCCAAGATACGAGCTCCTATAATTCACCCCTCCACTTT. Amino acids: CASSQDTSSYNSPLHF.

The chain uses TRBV6-2 or TRBV6-3 and TRBJ1-3; D gene ambiguous. Trimming removed 0 bases at V and 8 bases at J, with 8 bases between. Germline V lookup: CDR1 MNHEY, CDR2 SVGEGT. The CDR3 length is 13 residues. As DNA, the CDR3 is TGTGCCAGCAGTTACTCGACATGGGACACCATATATTTT. Amino acid sequence: CASSYSTWDTIYF.

The rearrangement joins TRBV2 to TRBJ1-1; D might be TRBD1 (6 bases). CDR1 and CDR2 (germline): SNHLY, FYNNEI. V gave up 4 bases and J gave up 1 base, with 7 bases separating them. The CDR3 has 13 amino acids. This CDR3 reads CASSARGNTEAFF. The CDR3 DNA follows: TGTGCCAGCAGTGCCAGGGGGAACACTGAAGCTTTCTTT.

The chain couples TRBV9 to TRBJ1-1, with unresolved D. From germline, CDR1 is SGDLS and CDR2 YYNGEE. The V end lost 0 bases, the J end lost 5 bases, and 8 bases lay between the germline ends. This CDR3 has 13 amino acids. The CDR3 region has the DNA TGTGCCAGCAGCGTAGCCCCACAGACTGAAGCTTTCTTT. The encoded protein is CASSVAPQTEAFF.

The rearrangement links TRBV5-1 to TRBJ2-2; 8 bases align to TRBD1. CDR1 is SGHRS, CDR2 YFSETQ, per germline. With V trimmed by 4 bases and J by 3 bases, 5 bases remained unmatched. The CDR3 has 15 amino acids. This CDR3 reads CASSQGQEHTGELFF. CDR3 in DNA: TGCGCCAGCAGCCAGGGACAGGAGCACACCGGGGAGCTGTTTTTT.

There are a few counts of this clone. V gene TRBV27 combines with J gene TRBJ1-1, with 7 bases lining up with TRBD1. Germline CDR1 and CDR2: MNHEY and SMNVEV (reference sequence). The CDR3 extends over 16 amino acids. The ends lost 5 bases at V and 2 bases at J; junction bases unmatched: 11. The CDR3 nucleotides are TGTGCCAGCAGTAAAACCTCGACAGGGTTAAACACTGAAGCTTTCTTT. It specifies CASSKTSTGLNTEAFF.

The chain carries TRBV9 and TRBJ1-5, with D possibly being TRBD1 (6 bases). Germline assignment: CDR1 SGDLS and CDR2 YYNGEE. V lost 5 bases to trimming and J lost 2 bases, with 14 bases between them. This CDR3 has 15 residues. The CDR3 nucleotides read TGTGCCAGCAGTCCTACAGGGTTGGGCAATCAGCCCCAGCATTTT. Translation gives CASSPTGLGNQPQHF.

The chain uses TRBV30 and TRBJ2-5; 11 positions match TRBD2. Germline V gene data show CDR1 as GTSNPN and CDR2 as SVGIG (reference sequence). J lost 5 bases, V lost 1 base, and 9 bases had no gene match. This CDR3 has 16 amino acids. The CDR3 sequence: CAWSGGSGGARETQYF. In DNA, the CDR3 is TGTGCCTGGAGTGGCGGTAGCGGGGGGGCCCGGGAGACCCAGTACTTC.

The chain employs TRBV5-1 and TRBJ1-2; D possibly corresponds to TRBD1 (6 bases). This CDR3 is 14 amino acids long. Looked up from germline, CDR1 is SGHRS and CDR2 is YFSETQ. Deletions cut 3 bases from V and 4 bases from J, with 13 bases between. CDR3 residues: CASSSNRDLYGYTF. Written as DNA, the CDR3 is TGCGCCAGCAGCTCGAACAGGGATCTCTATGGCTACACCTTC.

V is TRBV6-5 and J is TRBJ1-5; D is possibly TRBD1 (6 bases). This CDR3 has 16 residues. Germline assignment: CDR1 MNHEY and CDR2 SVGAGI. Trimming removed 0 bases from V and 7 bases from J, with 16 bases in between. In DNA, the CDR3 is TGTGCCAGCAGTTACTCGGACAGTTTGAGGGAACAGCCCCAGCATTTT. Its protein is CASSYSDSLREQPQHF.

This chain uses TRBV5-5 with TRBJ2-1; D is possibly TRBD2 (6 bases). CDR3 length equals 15 residues. CDR1 and CDR2 (germline): SGHKS, YYEKEE (reference sequence). V lost 4 bases, J lost 4 bases, and 15 bases lay in between. CDR3 sequence (DNA): TGTGCCAGCAGCCCCACGGGGGATTCTTACAATGAGCAGTTCTTC. It translates to CASSPTGDSYNEQFF.

The chain has TRBV28 and TRBJ1-2, with D possibly TRBD1 on 5 matching bases. Germline CDR1 MDHEN, CDR2 SYDVKM. The V end was cut by 5 bases, the J end by 5 bases, with 21 bases between. This CDR3 has 16 amino acids. The CDR3 region is CASSPPVGRGRYGYTF. The DNA for the CDR3 is TGTGCCAGCAGTCCCCCCGTGGGGCGGGGTCGATATGGCTACACCTTC.

This clone has just a few counts. The chain couples TRBV5-1 to TRBJ2-7; TRBD1 matches 9 bases. Germline V gene lookup returns CDR1 SGHRS and CDR2 YFSETQ. V gave up 3 bases and J gave up 1 base; unmatched junction bases: 8. The CDR3 is 16 amino acids. The CDR3: CASSSTGGAGSYEQYF. The CDR3 region has the DNA TGCGCCAGCAGCTCTACAGGGGGCGCGGGATCCTACGAGCAGTACTTC.

The CDR3 reads CASSSAGTGASHIMTIPQYF. CDR3 nucleotide sequence: TGTGCCAGTAGTTCCGCCGGGACAGGGGCCTCCCATATTATGACCATTCCGCAGTATTTT. This chain links TRBV19 with TRBJ2-3, with 10 bases that match TRBD1. CDR1 and CDR2 (germline): LNHDA, SQIVND (reference sequence). This CDR3 has 20 amino acids. The ends lost 5 bases at V and 10 bases at J; junction bases unmatched: 27.

This sequence joins TRBV2 and TRBJ1-5; D may be TRBD1 (6 bases). The CDR3 runs to 13 residues. Looked up from germline, CDR1 is SNHLY and CDR2 is FYNNEI. Trimming took 9 bases from V and 4 from J, leaving 13 bases between them. DNA for the CDR3: TGTGCCAGTAACCGGGACACAAATCAGCCCCAGCATTTT. Its translation: CASNRDTNQPQHF.

The chain combines TRBV7-8 with TRBJ1-2; a weak D match, TRBD1 (6 bases). The CDR3 has 15 residues. Germline CDR1 is SGHVS and CDR2 is FQNEAQ. V lost 5 bases, J lost 3 bases, and 16 bases lay in between. The CDR3 DNA reads as TGTGCCAGCAGCCCCAGGACAGCTCTGGACTATGGCTACACCTTC. Translated: CASSPRTALDYGYTF.

CDR3 nucleotide sequence: TGTGCCAGCAGTGATCAGGGGACCTCCTACGAGCAGTACTTC. Its protein is CASSDQGTSYEQYF. V gene TRBV6-1 combines with J gene TRBJ2-7, with D perhaps TRBD1 (6 bases). CDR3 length: 14 residues. The V end was cut by 3 bases, the J end by 0 bases, with 9 bases between. Germline CDR1 is MNHNS and CDR2 is SASEGT.

The chain recombines TRBV12-3 or TRBV12-4 with TRBJ2-3; D is uncertain. V lost 6 bases, J lost 5 bases, and 6 bases lay in between. CDR3 length: 11 amino acids. In nucleotides, the CDR3 is TGTGCCAGCAGCTATCTAGATACGCAGTATTTT. Protein sequence: CASSYLDTQYF.

The chain links TRBV27 to TRBJ1-1, with 9 bases identical to TRBD1. V was pared by 4 bases and J by 8 bases, with 5 bases of the junction left unmatched. The CDR3 extends over 13 amino acids. Germline assignment: CDR1 MNHEY and CDR2 SMNVEV (reference sequence). CDR3 in amino acids: CASSWDRAVEAFF. CDR3 sequence (DNA): TGTGCCAGCAGTTGGGACAGGGCCGTCGAAGCTTTCTTT.

The chain recombines TRBV3-1 (or the pseudogene TRBV3-2) with TRBJ2-2; maybe TRBD1 (5 bases). Germline CDR1 is LGHDT and CDR2 is YNNKEL (reference sequence). The ends were cut back, 2 bases at V and 5 bases at J, with 9 bases in the middle. This CDR3 is built from 14 residues. DNA for the CDR3: TGTGCCAGCAGCCAACTGGGGCGGACCGGGGAGCTGTTTTTT. Residues: CASSQLGRTGELFF.